This record concerns one T cell receptor (beta chain) sequence. This clonotype was detected a few times. Its specific antigen is unknown. Base qualities are not recorded, but no much larger clone differs from it by a single base. The library came from PCR. DNA from cultured CD4+ T cells underwent TCR sequencing with the Oncomine TCR Beta short-read assay at the Johns Hopkins FTIC core. The QIAamp micro DNA kit was used to extract genomic DNA from the cultured CD4+ T cells. Oncomine TCR Beta libraries made from cultured CD4+ T cells were pooled using unique dual indexes and sequenced on an Illumina iSeq 100. Turning to the authors' computational methods: Non-productive sequences were removed, and CDR3s not starting with C, not ending with F or W, or shorter than 7 amino acids were discarded. The MANAFEST web application was used to identify antigen-specific clonotypes by comparing peptide-stimulated wells against reference wells and other culture wells. For a clone to be called positive, the clone needed an FDR below 0.05, an odds ratio above 5, and a productive frequency above 0.1% in at least two of three replicate wells. A clonotype was classed as cross-reactive if the clonotype showed significant expansion both in SARS-CoV-2 spike wells and in at least one common cold coronavirus spike condition. Similarity between CDR3 sequences was evaluated in R version 3.6.1 using Levenshtein distances (stringdist) and unrooted phylogenetic trees (ape). The public sequencing data were trimmed at Q25 with fastp and processed into clonotypes with MiXCR by TCRdb, which kept only in-frame beta chains. Each record represents a unique CDR3 protein, reported with the most common genes and DNA among its rows. TCRdb assigned the V and J calls; the authors' analysis was not used. The sample table contains tens of thousands of distinct CDR3 sequences; only one count was recorded for 30% to 35% of them. The ten largest make up 11% of the sample.

These data come from a study of vaccination and CD4 T cells after COVID-19 (dated by TCRdb to 2022 to 2024). Describing the broader study: Every convalescent patient had a positive nasal swab PCR test for SARS-CoV-2, with mild disease in 9 or 10 patients and severe disease in one. Six males and four females were included in the convalescent cohort, with two Hispanic individuals, seven Caucasians, two Asians and one multiracial person represented. Participants got two doses of the Pfizer-BioNTech BNT162b2 vaccine (n=8) or two doses of the Moderna mRNA-1273 vaccine (n=2). Post-COVID blood samples were collected from convalescent patients a median of around 100 days after diagnosis, with a range of about 30 to 161 days. The time from the second vaccine dose to post-vaccine blood sampling had a median of approximately 72 days and ranged from about 12 to 241 days. Three convalescent patients gave samples both early after vaccination (day 14) and late after vaccination (days 161 to 241). For stimulating the cultures, overlapping spike peptide pools were used, derived from SARS-CoV-2 as well as from the common cold coronaviruses HCoV-NL63, HCoV-OC43 and HCoV-229E. In control cultures, a CEFX viral epitope pool was used as positive control, an HIV-1 Nef peptide pool was used as negative control, or no peptide was added. In over 8 COVID-19 convalescent patients and a handful of infection-naive healthy vaccine recipients, researchers compared the spike-specific CD4+ TCR repertoire from before mRNA vaccination with the repertoire from after. What the research found in general, with its limitations: Nearly all vaccine-specific clones in convalescent patients (304 of 307) were mono-reactive for SARS-CoV-2 spike rather than cross-reactive with common cold coronaviruses. In convalescent patients, a median roughly 85% of post-vaccine SARS-CoV-2-reactive clones were detected only after vaccination, and vaccine-specific priming was suggested by this finding. Relatively few convalescent patients were included in the study, and early timepoints after natural infection were not analyzed. An increase in the median number of SARS-CoV-2-reactive clonotypes from 20 to 25 after infection to 38 after vaccination was observed, but the change was not found to be significant.

The intended sense of this specimen's time point label: late sampling 161 to 241 days after vaccination in a few convalescent patients. Taken with the paper, the label for treatment or condition translates to: roughly ten-day PBMC culture with coronavirus spike peptide pools or control peptides (ViraFEST assay). To expand antigen-specific T cells with peptide pools and then pick out the expanded clonotypes through TCR sequencing, the study relied on the ViraFEST assay. The convalescent patients' positive SARS-CoV-2 PCR tests were from March to December 2020, which was before the Alpha, Beta and Delta variants emerged in the United States. PBMCs were cultured at fewer than 2.5 million per well in IMDM supplemented with roughly 5.2% human AB serum and around 10 IU/ml IL-2, with approximately 11 ug/ml peptide pools added. Half of the culture medium was replaced with fresh IL-2-containing medium on days 3 and 7. CD4+ T cells were isolated after around 11 days of culture through negative selection using the EasySep CD4+ T cell isolation kit. Ficoll-Paque Plus gradient centrifugation was used to isolate PBMCs from whole blood, and the isolated PBMCs were then either used fresh or cryopreserved at -140C. Culture conditions were generally each tested in triplicate wells.

V lost 1 base and J lost 0 bases; the stretch between them is 4 bases long. Including cysteine and phenylalanine, the CDR3 has 15 amino acids. This entry keeps only the CDR3 DNA: 45 bases, framed from base 1. Per the germline V gene (reference sequence), MNHEY is the CDR1 and SMNVEV is the CDR2. The rearranged segments are TRBV27 and TRBJ2-6, with the D gene uncertain. The clonotype comes from a human donor who had recovered from COVID-19. The sample here was CD4+ T cells from blood, cultured in vitro, taken about 7 months after SARS-CoV-2 vaccination. The DNA reads TGTGCCAGCAGTTTATTAAGCTCTGGGGCCAACGTCCTGACTTTC. The translation is CASSLLSSGANVLTF.